These 25 T cell receptor beta chains share one sample of origin, sequenced in a study of radiation and T cells in renal cell carcinoma. Sequenced by immunoSEQ multiplex PCR; TCRdb stores in-frame clones only, minus some. The sample has 150,000 or so clones; approximately 87% are singletons. Time point of the sample: baseline pretreatment blood. Treatment indicated: 15 Gy SBRT to primary tumor, nephrectomy 4 weeks later. The sequenced sample was blood, obtained from a patient whose treatment included radiotherapy and nephrectomy. These receptors came from a woman aged 45-65 years with renal cell carcinoma.

J is TRBJ1-2 and V is TRBV4-3; D is unclear. The germline CDR1 and CDR2 sequences are LGHNA and YSLEER. The CDR3 runs to 14 residues. Deletions cut 1 base from V and 2 bases from J, with 8 bases between. The CDR3 sequence is CASSQVTENYGYTF. CDR3 DNA sequence: TGCGCCAGCAGCCAAGTTACGGAGAACTATGGCTACACCTTC.

The chain links TRBV6-1 to TRBJ2-1, with 8 bases aligning to TRBD1. The CDR3 contains 15 residues. The V gene end was trimmed by 4 bases and the J gene end by 5 bases; junction bases not matched to a gene: 7. Germline values: CDR1 MNHNS, CDR2 SASEGT. The CDR3 DNA sequence: TGTGCCAGCAGTGTTTATACAGGGGGTGACAATGAGCAGTTCTTC. Residues: CASSVYTGGDNEQFF.

This chain connects TRBV9 to TRBJ2-1; D gene unclear. The V end was cut by 0 bases, the J end by 3 bases, with 4 bases between. Germline CDR1 SGDLS, CDR2 YYNGEE. This CDR3 region has 13 residues. CDR3 region: CASSVDSYNEQFF. The CDR3 bases are TGTGCCAGCAGCGTAGACAGCTACAATGAGCAGTTCTTC.

The gene calls are TRBV4-3 and TRBJ1-1; 10 bases agree with TRBD1. CDR3 length equals 15 residues. V shed 5 bases, J shed 1 base, and the junction held 4 bases outside the gene matches. Germline loops: CDR1 LGHNA, CDR2 YSLEER. The CDR3 DNA follows: TGCGCCAGCAGCTGGGGACAGGGGCGGAACACTGAAGCTTTCTTT. Its protein product is CASSWGQGRNTEAFF.

CDR3: CASSFGVYTEAFF. The DNA for the CDR3 is TGTGCCAGCAGCTTTGGCGTATACACTGAAGCTTTCTTT. The chain links TRBV5-4 to TRBJ1-1, with D unresolved. This CDR3 region has 13 residues. Germline lookup yields CDR1 SGHNT and CDR2 YYREEE (reference sequence). V lost 2 bases, J lost 3 bases, and 8 bases lay in between.

This chain links TRBV14 with TRBJ2-7, with a possible D match to TRBD1 (6 bases). The CDR3 consists of 19 residues. Trimming cost V 0 bases and J 0 bases, with 21 bases left between them. From germline, CDR1 is SGHDN and CDR2 FVKESK. The CDR3 sequence is CASSQEFKDIWDTSYEQYF. DNA of the CDR3: TGTGCCAGCAGCCAAGAGTTTAAGGACATTTGGGACACCTCCTACGAGCAGTACTTC.

The rearrangement joins TRBV6-5 to TRBJ1-3; D ambiguous. There are 16 residues in the CDR3. Trimming shortened V by 0 bases and J by 0 bases, and 9 bases separated the two germline ends. The V gene's germline CDR1 is MNHEY and CDR2 SVGAGI. CDR3 sequence reads: CASSYSPESSGNTIYF. CDR3 in DNA: TGTGCCAGCAGTTACTCACCGGAGAGCTCTGGAAACACCATATATTTT.

The genes are TRBV5-5 and TRBJ2-3; D might be TRBD2 (6 bases). Germline CDR1 is SGHKS and CDR2 is YYEKEE (reference sequence). The CDR3 totals 15 residues. Trimming left V 0 bases short and J 0 bases short, with 8 bases between. The CDR3 here is CASSLDGSSTDTQYF. The CDR3 DNA sequence: TGTGCCAGCAGCTTGGACGGGAGCAGCACAGATACGCAGTATTTT.

The rearrangement links TRBV9 to TRBJ1-1; D gene ambiguous. V was shortened by 4 bases and J by 8 bases, with 18 bases between the two germline ends. CDR3 length equals 14 residues. In germline, CDR1 is SGDLS, CDR2 YYNGEE. The CDR3 is CASSIERTSPEAFF. As DNA, the CDR3 is TGTGCCAGCAGCATCGAACGGACCAGTCCCGAAGCTTTCTTT.

This sequence joins TRBV4-3 and TRBJ1-2; D gene ambiguous. CDR3 length: 17 residues. Germline CDR1 and CDR2: LGHNA and YSLEER. V was trimmed by 0 bases and J by 2 bases, leaving 16 bases between them. CDR3: CASSQDRSTVLNYGYTF. The DNA for the CDR3 is TGCGCCAGCAGCCAAGATAGATCAACAGTTCTCAACTATGGCTACACCTTC.

This chain links TRBV19 with TRBJ2-1; 15 bases are a match to TRBD2. CDR1 LNHDA and CDR2 SQIVND come from the germline V gene (reference sequence). The V gene end was trimmed by 1 base and the J gene end by 4 bases; junction bases not matched to a gene: 2. This CDR3 has 17 residues. The CDR3 reads CASSIGTSGGEYNEQFF. As DNA, the CDR3 is TGTGCCAGTAGTATAGGGACTAGCGGGGGGGAATACAATGAGCAGTTCTTC.

This chain connects TRBV7-2 to TRBJ2-6; unclear D gene. The CDR3 is made up of 14 amino acids. Per germline, CDR1 SGHTA and CDR2 FQGNSA. V lost 3 bases, J lost 3 bases, and 6 bases lay in between. CDR3 residues: CASSLSGGANVLTF. For the CDR3, the DNA is TGTGCCAGCAGCTTGTCTGGTGGGGCCAACGTCCTGACTTTC. The full variable domain, rest sourced from reference TRBV7-2 and TRBJ2-6, is GAGVSQSPSNKVTEKGKDVELRCDPISGHTALYWYRQSLGQGLEFLIYFQGNSAPDKSGLPSDRFSAERTGGSVSTLTIQRTQQEDSAVYLCASSLSGGANVLTFGAGSRLTVL.

In DNA, the CDR3 is TGTGCCTGGAGCTCTGAGTACTTCCTGAACACTGAAGCTTTCTTT. Encoded protein: CAWSSEYFLNTEAFF. The V gene is TRBV30, the J gene TRBJ1-1; D gene ambiguous. This CDR3 has 15 amino acids. The V gene's germline CDR1 is GTSNPN and CDR2 SVGIG (reference sequence). Trimming removed 3 bases at V and 0 bases at J, with 14 bases between.

V usage is TRBV2 and J usage is TRBJ1-4; weak D call: TRBD1 (6 bases). The V gene's germline CDR1 is SNHLY and CDR2 FYNNEI. The CDR3 length is 13 residues. V lost 8 bases and J 6 bases, leaving 13 bases between the germline ends. CDR3 protein: CASRGHEDEKLFF. In nucleotides, the CDR3 is TGTGCCAGCCGGGGACACGAGGATGAAAAACTGTTTTTT.

The chain combines TRBV7-2 with TRBJ1-5, with D perhaps TRBD1 (5 bases). The ends were cut back, 1 base at V and 3 bases at J, with 10 bases in the middle. This CDR3 spans 15 amino acids. The V gene's germline CDR1 is SGHTA and CDR2 FQGNSA. DNA of the CDR3: TGTGCCAGCAGCTTAGGAGGGGTCCTCAATCAGCCCCAGCATTTT. This gives the protein CASSLGGVLNQPQHF.

The chain couples TRBV5-1 to TRBJ2-5, with D perhaps assigned TRBD1 or TRBD2 (5 bases each). In germline, CDR1 is SGHRS, CDR2 YFSETQ. The ends were cut back, 3 bases at V and 2 bases at J, with 14 bases in the middle. This CDR3 region has 15 residues. The CDR3 loop is CASSSNRDLQETQYF. The CDR3 DNA is TGCGCCAGCAGCTCGAACCGGGACCTTCAAGAGACCCAGTACTTC.

The CDR3 DNA is TGTGCCAGCAGCTTAGAGAGGAGAACTGAAGCTTTCTTT. Its translation is CASSLERRTEAFF. The chain links TRBV5-8 to TRBJ1-1, with D hard to call. The CDR3 is 13 amino acids. Looked up from germline, CDR1 is SGHTS and CDR2 is YDEGEE. The V end was cut by 2 bases, the J end by 5 bases, with 10 bases between.

The rearrangement links TRBV7-9 to TRBJ2-1; 9 positions agree with TRBD2. Per the germline V gene, CDR1 is SEHNR and CDR2 is FQNEAQ (reference sequence). The V gene end was trimmed by 3 bases and the J gene end by 5 bases; junction bases not matched to a gene: 5. The CDR3 loop spans 15 amino acids. The DNA for the CDR3 is TGTGCCAGCAGCTTTGGGACTAGCCCGAACAATGAGCAGTTCTTC. Its translation: CASSFGTSPNNEQFF. The full variable domain, completed using reference TRBV7-9 and TRBJ2-1, is DTGVSQNPRHKITKRGQNVTFRCDPISEHNRLYWYRQTLGQGPEFLTYFQNEAQLEKSRLLSDRFSAERPKGSFSTLEIQRTEQGDSAMYLCASSFGTSPNNEQFFGPGTRLTVL.

J is TRBJ1-1 and V is TRBV14; no clear D gene. Trimming removed 1 base from V and 2 bases from J, with 8 bases in between. CDR3 length: 14 residues. Germline V CDR1 and CDR2: SGHDN, FVKESK. CDR3 in amino acids: CASSQVWGNTEAFF. The CDR3 nucleotides read TGTGCCAGCAGCCAAGTATGGGGAAACACTGAAGCTTTCTTT.

The chain has TRBV7-2 and TRBJ2-5; the match to TRBD2 covers 9 bases. Trimming cost V 4 bases and J 4 bases; bases outside gene matches: 10. CDR3 length: 16 residues. Looked up from germline, CDR1 is SGHTA and CDR2 is FQGNSA. The CDR3 sequence: CASSYRIAGAVETQYF. The CDR3, as DNA: TGTGCCAGCAGCTACCGAATAGCGGGGGCTGTAGAGACCCAGTACTTC. The whole variable domain, filled in from reference TRBV7-2 and TRBJ2-5, reads GAGVSQSPSNKVTEKGKDVELRCDPISGHTALYWYRQSLGQGLEFLIYFQGNSAPDKSGLPSDRFSAERTGGSVSTLTIQRTQQEDSAVYLCASSYRIAGAVETQYFGPGTRLLVL.

This rearrangement joins TRBV6-5 to TRBJ1-1; 8 bases align to TRBD1. Per the germline V gene, CDR1 is MNHEY and CDR2 is SVGAGI. CDR3 length equals 14 residues. After removal of 5 bases from V and 4 bases from J, the junction contained 6 bases not matched to a gene. The chain's CDR3 is CASSRRTGTTEAFF. The CDR3 bases are TGTGCCAGCAGTCGTCGGACAGGGACCACTGAAGCTTTCTTT.

This rearrangement joins TRBV5-1 to TRBJ2-4; 16 positions match TRBD2. V trimming: 4 bases; J trimming: 7 bases; junction bases outside the gene matches: 8. This CDR3 spans 17 amino acids. Germline values: CDR1 SGHRS, CDR2 YFSETQ. The CDR3 DNA reads as TGCGCCAGCAGCCTAGGGACTAGCGGGAGGGTTCGTAACATTCAGTACTTC. The encoded protein is CASSLGTSGRVRNIQYF.

The chain joins TRBV6-6 to TRBJ1-2; D ambiguous. Germline V gene data show CDR1 as MNHNY and CDR2 as SVGAGI (reference sequence). The V gene lost 7 bases and the J gene lost 0 bases, with 15 bases spanning the gap. This CDR3 comprises 15 residues. CDR3 sequence: CASIRDQSANYGYTF. CDR3 DNA sequence: TGTGCCAGCATTCGTGACCAATCAGCTAACTATGGCTACACCTTC.

V usage is TRBV6-1 and J usage is TRBJ2-7; tentative D call: TRBD1 (6 bases). Trimming shortened V by 5 bases and J by 0 bases, and 11 bases separated the two germline ends. Germline CDR1 MNHNS, CDR2 SASEGT. There are 14 residues in the CDR3. This CDR3 is CASSFGQRSYEQYF. The DNA for the CDR3 is TGTGCCAGCAGTTTCGGACAGCGCTCCTACGAGCAGTACTTC.

The V gene is TRBV5-6, the J gene TRBJ2-3; TRBD2 agrees at 10 bases. Trimming at V came to 4 bases and at J to 1 base, leaving 3 bases not matched to a gene. The CDR3 runs 15 residues. Germline assignment: CDR1 SGHDT and CDR2 YYEEEE. The CDR3 here is CASSPLAGGTDTQYF. The CDR3, as DNA: TGTGCCAGCAGCCCCCTAGCGGGGGGCACAGATACGCAGTATTTT.